This entry lists 6 T cell receptor beta chains sequenced from one sample in a study of long-term antiretroviral therapy in people with HIV. The assay, immunoSEQ v3.0, was run at survey level. Produced via immunoSEQ multiplex PCR; TCRdb's table is partial and in-frame only. The sample has 25,000 to 30,000 clones; around 83% are singletons. This sample comprised unsorted PBMCs, obtained 0.8 years after starting antiretroviral therapy. These receptors originate from a woman aged 25 to 45 with HIV.

The gene calls are TRBV4-1 and TRBJ2-3, with TRBD2 identical over 9 bases. The CDR3 loop spans 18 amino acids. Germline-derived CDR1 and CDR2 are MGHRA and YSYEKL. J was trimmed by 4 bases and V by 2 bases; bases with no gene match: 13. The CDR3 region is CASSQRGASGVGADTQYF. Written as DNA, the CDR3 is TGCGCCAGCAGCCAAAGGGGGGCTAGCGGGGTTGGGGCAGATACGCAGTATTTT.

V usage is TRBV5-4 and J usage is TRBJ2-1; D gene ambiguous. The CDR3 runs 18 residues. The germline gives CDR1 SGHNT, CDR2 YYREEE (reference sequence). Trimming removed 4 bases at V and 0 bases at J, with 20 bases between. DNA for the CDR3: TGTGCCAGCAGCCCAAAAAACACGTACGGGCCCTCCTACAATGAGCAGTTCTTC. As protein: CASSPKNTYGPSYNEQFF.

This clone was seen only once. The chain employs TRBV6-5 and TRBJ1-2; 7 bases are a match to TRBD1. V lost 5 bases and J lost 13; bases outside the gene matches: 10. The CDR3 covers 12 residues. The germline gives CDR1 MNHEY, CDR2 SVGAGI. Here the CDR3 DNA reads TGTGCCAGCAGTGAGACAGGGAAAGTCTGCACCTTC. It codes for CASSETGKVCTF.

The V call is TRBV7-2, the J call TRBJ2-1; no clear D gene. Germline V gives CDR1 SGHTA, CDR2 FQGNSA. This CDR3 has 14 residues. V lost 1 base and J lost 4, with 8 bases in between. The CDR3 protein is CASSLDLGYNEQFF. CDR3 DNA sequence: TGTGCCAGCAGCTTAGATTTGGGGTACAATGAGCAGTTCTTC.

This chain connects TRBV2 to TRBJ2-2, with 7 bases that match TRBD1. V shed 11 bases and J 0 bases; nucleotides not matched to a gene: 6. Germline-derived CDR1 and CDR2 are SNHLY and FYNNEI. The CDR3 is made up of 14 amino acids. The CDR3 DNA reads TGTGCCGGTACGGGACAGTCGAACACCGGGGAGCTGTTTTTT. Its protein is CAGTGQSNTGELFF.

Only one count was recorded for this clone. This sequence joins TRBV19 and TRBJ1-4; D gene ambiguous. The V gene's germline CDR1 is LNHDA and CDR2 SQIVND (reference sequence). V shed 3 bases and J shed 4 bases, with 9 bases lying between them. CDR3 length: 14 residues. In DNA, the CDR3 is TGTGCCAGTAGTATCGGGCAGATTAATGAAAAACTGTTTTTT. This encodes CASSIGQINEKLFF.